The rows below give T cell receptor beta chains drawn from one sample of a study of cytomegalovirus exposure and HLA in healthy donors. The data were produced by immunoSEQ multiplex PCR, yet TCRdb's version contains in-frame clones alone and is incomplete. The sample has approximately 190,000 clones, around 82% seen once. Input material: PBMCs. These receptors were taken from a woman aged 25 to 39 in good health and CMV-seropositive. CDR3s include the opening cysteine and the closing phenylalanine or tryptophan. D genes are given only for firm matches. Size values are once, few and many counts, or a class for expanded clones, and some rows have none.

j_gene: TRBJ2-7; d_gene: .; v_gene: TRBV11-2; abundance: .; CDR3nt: TGTGCCAGCAGCTTTGGAGGGCGCTCCTACGAGCAGTACTTC; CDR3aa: CASSFGGRSYEQYF
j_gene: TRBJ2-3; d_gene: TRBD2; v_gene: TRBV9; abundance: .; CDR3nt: TGTGCCAGCAGCGCCCTAGCGGCCACAGATACGCAGTATTTT; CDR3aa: CASSALAATDTQYF
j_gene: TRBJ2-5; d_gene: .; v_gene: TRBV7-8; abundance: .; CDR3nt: TGTGCCAGCAGCTTCTCCCAAGCGAGACGGGAGACCCAGTACTTC; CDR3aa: CASSFSQARRETQYF
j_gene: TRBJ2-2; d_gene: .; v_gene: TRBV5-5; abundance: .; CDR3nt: TGTGCCAGCAACTTTCTGACAGGGGAGGGCACCGGGGAGCTGTTTTTT; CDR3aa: CASNFLTGEGTGELFF
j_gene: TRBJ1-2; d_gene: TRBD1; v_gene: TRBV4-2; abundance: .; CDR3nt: TGTGCCAGCAGCCAAGATTATTTTGGCGGGGACAGGAGCTTC; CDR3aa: CASSQDYFGGDRSF
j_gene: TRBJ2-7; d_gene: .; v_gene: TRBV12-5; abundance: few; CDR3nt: TGTGCTAGTGGTTTGGGAGAGGGGGTTTACGAGCAGTACTTC; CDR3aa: CASGLGEGVYEQYF
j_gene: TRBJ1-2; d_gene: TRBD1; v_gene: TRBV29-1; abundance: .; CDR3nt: TGCAGCGTGGACAGGGGGCGTCGGGATGGCTACACCTTC; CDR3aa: CSVDRGRRDGYTF
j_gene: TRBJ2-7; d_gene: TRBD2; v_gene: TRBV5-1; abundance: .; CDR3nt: TGCGCCAGCAGCTTGGTTCTTCGGGGACTAGCGGGGGTGGAGCAGTACTTC; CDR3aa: CASSLVLRGLAGVEQYF
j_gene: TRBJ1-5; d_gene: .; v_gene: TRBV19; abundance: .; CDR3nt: TGTGCCAGTAGTAATGCCGAGAGCAATCAGCCCCAGCATTTT; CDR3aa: CASSNAESNQPQHF
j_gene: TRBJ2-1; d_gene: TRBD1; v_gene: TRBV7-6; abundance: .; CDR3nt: TGTGCCAGCAGCTCAGGGGACAGGGGTATTATTGGGGGGCAGTTCTTC; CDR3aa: CASSSGDRGIIGGQFF
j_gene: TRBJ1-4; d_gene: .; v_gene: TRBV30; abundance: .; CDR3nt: TGTGCCTGGAGTGTTCACATTAATGAAAAACTGTTTTTT; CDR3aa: CAWSVHINEKLFF
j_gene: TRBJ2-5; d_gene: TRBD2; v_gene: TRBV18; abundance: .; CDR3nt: TGTGCCAGCTCTCTACTAGCGGGGGAGACCCAGTACTTC; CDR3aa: CASSLLAGETQYF
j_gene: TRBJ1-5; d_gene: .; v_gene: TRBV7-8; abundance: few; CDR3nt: TGTGCCAGCACCGCGGGGGGGGGAGATCAGCCCCAGCATTTT; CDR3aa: CASTAGGGDQPQHF
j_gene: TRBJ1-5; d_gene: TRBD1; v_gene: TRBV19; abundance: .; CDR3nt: TGTGCCAGTAAGGGGGGACAGCTCAATCAGCCCCAGCATTTT; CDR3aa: CASKGGQLNQPQHF
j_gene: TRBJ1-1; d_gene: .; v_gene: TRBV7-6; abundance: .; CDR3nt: TGTGCCAGCAGCTCGTGGGGGGTCTTTAAAGAGAGCACTGAAGCTTTCTTT; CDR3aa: CASSSWGVFKESTEAFF
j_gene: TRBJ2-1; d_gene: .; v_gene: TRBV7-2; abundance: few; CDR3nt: TGTGCCAGCAGCTTAGCAGTGGCCAATGAGCAGTTCTTC; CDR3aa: CASSLAVANEQFF
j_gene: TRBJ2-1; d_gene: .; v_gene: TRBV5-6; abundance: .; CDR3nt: TGTGCCAGCAGCTTGGCCGGTAAAGATTACAATGAGCAGTTCTTC; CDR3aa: CASSLAGKDYNEQFF
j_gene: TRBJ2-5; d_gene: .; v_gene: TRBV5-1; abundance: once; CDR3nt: TGCGCCAGCAGCTTGGCCCCGGAGACCCAGTACTTC; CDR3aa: CASSLAPETQYF
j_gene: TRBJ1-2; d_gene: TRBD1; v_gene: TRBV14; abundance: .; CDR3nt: TGTGCCAGCAGTGCAAGCGGTACAGGGGATTTCTATGGCTACACCTTC; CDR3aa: CASSASGTGDFYGYTF
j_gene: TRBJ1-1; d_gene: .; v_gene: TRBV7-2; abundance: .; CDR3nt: TGTGCCAGCAGCCCGCCGACTAGCCTGAGGCCTGAAGCTTTCTTT; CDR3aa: CASSPPTSLRPEAFF
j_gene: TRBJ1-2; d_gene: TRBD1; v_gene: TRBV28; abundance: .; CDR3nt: TGTGCCAGCAGTTTCTACAGGGGGCAAGGCTACACCTTC; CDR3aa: CASSFYRGQGYTF
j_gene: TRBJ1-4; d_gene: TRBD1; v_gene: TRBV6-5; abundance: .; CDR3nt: TGTGCCAGCAGGGAACAGGGGGCTGGAGAAAAACTGTTTTTT; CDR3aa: CASREQGAGEKLFF
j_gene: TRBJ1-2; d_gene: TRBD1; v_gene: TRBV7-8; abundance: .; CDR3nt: TGTGCCAGCAGCCCGCTGGGAGGACAGGGCTATGGCTACACCTTC; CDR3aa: CASSPLGGQGYGYTF
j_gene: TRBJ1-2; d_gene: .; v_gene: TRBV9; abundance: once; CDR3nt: TGTGCCAGCAGCGTCGGAAACAGGGTAGGCGGCTACACCTTC; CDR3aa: CASSVGNRVGGYTF
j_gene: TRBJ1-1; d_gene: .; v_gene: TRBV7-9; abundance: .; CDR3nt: TGTGCCAGCAGCTTCGGGGGACTCGACGAAGCTTTCTTT; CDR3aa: CASSFGGLDEAFF
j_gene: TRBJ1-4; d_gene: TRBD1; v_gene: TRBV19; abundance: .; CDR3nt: TGTGCCAGTAGTATAGGCGGGCCGGGACAGGGCGGTGAAAAACTGTTTTTT; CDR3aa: CASSIGGPGQGGEKLFF
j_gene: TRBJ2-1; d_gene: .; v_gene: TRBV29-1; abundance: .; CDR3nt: TGCAGCGTTGTGGGTCAGGGGCATGAGCAGTTCTTC; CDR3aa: CSVVGQGHEQFF
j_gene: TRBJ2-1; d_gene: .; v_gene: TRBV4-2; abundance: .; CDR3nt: TGTGCCAGCAGCCAAGGACATGCGATCAATGAGCAGTTCTTC; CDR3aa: CASSQGHAINEQFF
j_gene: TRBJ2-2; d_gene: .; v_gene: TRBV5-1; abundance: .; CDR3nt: TGCGCCAGCAGCTTGGAACCAGGGGTGAGCACCGGGGAGCTGTTTTTT; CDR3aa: CASSLEPGVSTGELFF
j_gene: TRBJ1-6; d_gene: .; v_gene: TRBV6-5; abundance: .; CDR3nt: TGTGCCAGCAGCCACAGGAATTCACCCCTCCACTTT; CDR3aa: CASSHRNSPLHF
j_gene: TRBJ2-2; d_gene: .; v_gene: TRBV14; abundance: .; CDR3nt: TGTGCCAGCAGCCAACGGGTCATCGGGGAGCTGTTTTTT; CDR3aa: CASSQRVIGELFF